This T cell receptor beta chain was found in a study of cytomegalovirus exposure and HLA in healthy donors. Study findings and constraints: It was 164 TCR beta chains that were listed as cytomegalovirus-associated. Confirmation in vitro established that a few CMV-associated chains were specific for CMV antigens.

This clone has a single count. Its antigen is not identified. V gave up 5 bases and J gave up 2 bases; unmatched junction bases: 10. The CDR3 covers 17 residues. Germline CDR1 MNHEY, CDR2 SMNVEV (reference sequence). The assay was immunoSEQ multiplex PCR, and TCRdb's table has in-frame clones only and misses some. The repertoire holds about 330,000 clones, with 75% to 90% as singletons. V gene TRBV27 combines with J gene TRBJ2-3; 10 bases are shared with TRBD1. This sequence originates from a woman between 25 and 40 years old in good health and CMV-seropositive. The sequenced material came from PBMCs. The chain's CDR3 is CASSPTGQGILTDTQYF. CDR3 nucleotides: TGTGCCAGCAGTCCAACGGGACAGGGGATCCTCACAGATACGCAGTATTTT.